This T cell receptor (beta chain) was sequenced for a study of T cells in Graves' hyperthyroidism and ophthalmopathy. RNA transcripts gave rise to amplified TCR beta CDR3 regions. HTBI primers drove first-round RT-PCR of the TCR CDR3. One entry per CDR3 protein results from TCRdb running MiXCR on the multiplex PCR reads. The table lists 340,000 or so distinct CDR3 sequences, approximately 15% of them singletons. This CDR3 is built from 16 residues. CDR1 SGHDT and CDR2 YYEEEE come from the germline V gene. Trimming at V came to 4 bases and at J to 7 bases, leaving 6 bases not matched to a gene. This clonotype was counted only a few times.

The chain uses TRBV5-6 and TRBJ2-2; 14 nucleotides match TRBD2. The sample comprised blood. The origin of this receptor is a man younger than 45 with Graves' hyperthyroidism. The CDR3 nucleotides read TGTGCCAGCAGCCCTCGGACTAGCGGGAGGAGCGGGGAGCTGTTTTTT. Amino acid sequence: CASSPRTSGRSGELFF.